Listed below are T cell receptor beta chains from one sample, sequenced in a study of T cell repertoires in cytomegalovirus infection. TCRdb redid the calling of the reads with MiXCR, one entry per CDR3 protein. The table includes approximately 500,000 distinct CDR3 sequences, approximately 16% detected once. Sequenced input: CD8+ T cells from PBMCs. The receptor source for this set is a human donor in good health (CMV status not recorded). Some clones in this sample may be carry-over from other donors' samples. The CDR3 runs from the conserved cysteine through the conserved F or W. D genes are given only for firm matches. Not every row has a clone size; where given, it reads once, few, many or a size class.

>NA|TRBJ2-4|once|TRBV19|14
CASSPGTDGYIQYF
TGTGCCAGTAGTCCGGGGACGGACGGTTACATTCAGTACTTC
>NA|TRBJ2-7|few|TRBV19|15
CASSISQSSAYEQYF
TGTGCCAGTAGTATCTCCCAAAGTAGCGCCTACGAGCAGTACTTC
>NA|TRBJ2-1|many|TRBV6-5|14
CASSYSGDLNEQFF
TGTGCCAGCAGTTACTCGGGAGATCTCAATGAGCAGTTCTTC
>TRBD1|TRBJ2-1|NA|TRBV7-9|13
CAGTGQEYNEQFF
TGTGCCGGAACGGGACAGGAATACAATGAGCAGTTCTTC
>TRBD2|TRBJ2-5|many|TRBV7-8|15
CASSRLAGGLETQYF
TGTGCCAGCAGCCGACTAGCGGGGGGGCTAGAGACCCAGTACTTC
>TRBD2|TRBJ2-1|many|TRBV6-5|13
CATWTSGNDEQFF
TGTGCCACCTGGACTAGCGGGAATGATGAGCAGTTCTTC
>TRBD2|TRBJ2-1|NA|TRBV11-3|18
CASSLVGGTSPSYNEQFF
TGTGCCAGCAGCTTAGTAGGAGGGACTAGCCCATCCTACAATGAGCAGTTCTTC
>TRBD1|TRBJ2-5|NA|TRBV27|14
CASSSGQGAETQYF
TGTGCCAGCAGTTCTGGACAGGGGGCAGAGACCCAGTACTTC
>NA|TRBJ2-1|many|TRBV7-9|10
CASSLGEQFF
TGTGCCAGCAGCTTGGGTGAGCAGTTCTTC
>TRBD1|TRBJ2-1|NA|TRBV7-9|16
CASSGGDRGILNEQFF
TGTGCCAGCAGCGGGGGGGACAGGGGAATTTTAAATGAGCAGTTCTTC
>NA|TRBJ2-1|many|TRBV25-1|12
CASSTLYNEQFF
TGTGCCAGCAGTACACTGTACAATGAGCAGTTCTTC
>NA|TRBJ2-7|many|TRBV7-9|16
CASSLPKGHPSYEQYF
TGTGCCAGCAGCCTCCCAAAGGGACACCCATCCTACGAGCAGTACTTC
>TRBD1|TRBJ2-7|few|TRBV19|13
CTEGGQGDYEQYF
TGTACCGAGGGGGGACAGGGAGACTACGAGCAGTACTTC
>TRBD1|TRBJ1-1|NA|TRBV9|15
CASSATGTVNTEAFF
TGTGCCAGCAGCGCCACCGGGACAGTGAACACTGAAGCTTTCTTT
>NA|TRBJ2-3|many|TRBV27|17
CASSFIKEALGTDTQYF
TGTGCCAGCAGTTTTATAAAGGAAGCCTTGGGCACAGATACGCAGTATTTT
>NA|TRBJ2-7|many|TRBV28|15
CASSPAPDTDYEQYF
TGTGCCAGCAGTCCGGCCCCGGACACAGACTACGAGCAGTACTTC
>NA|TRBJ1-1|many|TRBV5-5|14
CASSLTHWDTEAFF
TGTGCCAGCAGCTTGACCCACTGGGACACTGAAGCTTTCTTT
>TRBD2|TRBJ2-1|NA|TRBV13|16
CASSLGRAGGSVEQFF
TGTGCCAGCAGCTTAGGTCGGGCGGGAGGGTCAGTTGAGCAGTTCTTC
>NA|TRBJ2-1|NA|TRBV18|12
CASEGEKGEQFF
TGTGCCAGCGAGGGGGAAAAAGGTGAGCAGTTCTTC
>TRBD1|TRBJ1-4|many|TRBV6-5|17
CASSFRDRVATNEKLFF
TGTGCCAGCAGTTTTAGGGACAGAGTTGCAACTAATGAAAAACTGTTTTTT
>NA|TRBJ2-7|few|TRBV20-1|15
CSARAPPANNWEQYF
TGCAGTGCTAGAGCTCCCCCTGCGAACAATTGGGAGCAGTACTTC
>NA|TRBJ1-1|NA|TRBV11-3|13
CASSFSRTTEAFF
TGTGCCAGCAGCTTCAGCAGGACCACTGAAGCTTTCTTT
>NA|TRBJ2-1|few|TRBV6-1|16
CASSEDPLRSHNEQFF
TGTGCCAGCAGTGAAGACCCCCTAAGGTCCCACAATGAGCAGTTCTTC
>TRBD2|TRBJ2-1|many|TRBV11-2|16
CASSPRLAGTYNEQFF
TGTGCCAGCAGCCCCCGGCTAGCGGGCACCTACAATGAGCAGTTCTTC
>TRBD2|TRBJ2-7|many|TRBV7-6|17
CASSLAGGLAGTYEQYF
TGTGCCAGCAGCTTAGCTGGGGGACTAGCCGGCACCTACGAGCAGTACTTC
>NA|TRBJ2-5|NA|TRBV7-3|13
CASSLTEVETQYF
TGTGCCAGCAGCTTGACAGAGGTAGAGACCCAGTACTTC
>TRBD1|TRBJ1-1|few|TRBV30|14
CAWSGGAGGTEAFF
TGTGCCTGGAGTGGCGGGGCAGGGGGCACTGAAGCTTTCTTT
>NA|TRBJ2-7|NA|TRBV29-1|14
CSVEVPGASYEQYF
TGCAGCGTTGAGGTGCCCGGGGCCTCCTACGAGCAGTACTTC
>TRBD1|TRBJ1-1|many|TRBV12-3/TRBV12-4|17
CASSRHPDRGYNTEAFF
TGTGCCAGCAGCCGCCACCCGGACAGGGGCTATAACACTGAAGCTTTCTTT
>NA|TRBJ2-7|NA|TRBV20-1|13
CSASRGDSYEQYF
TGCAGTGCTAGCAGGGGTGACTCCTACGAGCAGTACTTC
>NA|TRBJ1-4|few|TRBV6-5|16
CASGPLEATTNEKLFF
TGTGCCAGCGGCCCACTAGAGGCTACAACTAATGAAAAACTGTTTTTT
>TRBD2|TRBJ2-5|NA|TRBV12-3/TRBV12-4|14
CASRTSGIPPTQYF
TGTGCCAGCAGGACTAGCGGGATCCCCCCGACCCAGTACTTC
>NA|TRBJ1-5|few|TRBV28|16
CASRINIGAVNQPQHF
TGTGCCAGCAGAATTAATATAGGGGCGGTTAATCAGCCCCAGCATTTT
>NA|TRBJ1-1|many|TRBV6-5|14
CASSYSEVPSEAFF
TGTGCCAGCAGTTACTCAGAGGTTCCCTCCGAAGCTTTCTTT
>NA|TRBJ1-3|NA|TRBV6-2/TRBV6-3|17
CASSFSGTLGPGNTIYF
TGTGCCAGCAGTTTCTCCGGGACACTGGGCCCTGGAAACACCATATATTTT
>TRBD1|TRBJ2-3|many|TRBV6-6|15
CASSLRDRATDTQYF
TGTGCCAGCAGTTTACGGGACAGGGCCACAGATACGCAGTATTTT
>NA|TRBJ2-1|NA|TRBV4-1|15
CASSQAWSGGGEQFF
TGCGCCAGCAGCCAAGCTTGGTCAGGGGGAGGTGAGCAGTTCTTC
>NA|TRBJ2-1|NA|TRBV4-2|17
CASSQDWWGSSYNEQFF
TGTGCCAGCAGCCAAGATTGGTGGGGGAGCTCCTACAATGAGCAGTTCTTC
>NA|TRBJ1-5|many|TRBV10-3|16
CAISESTESFNQPQHF
TGTGCCATCAGTGAGTCGACGGAGTCCTTTAATCAGCCCCAGCATTTT
>NA|TRBJ2-7|few|TRBV5-1|15
CASRLPDSHSYEQYF
TGCGCCAGCAGATTGCCCGACAGTCACTCCTACGAGCAGTACTTC
>TRBD2|TRBJ2-3|NA|TRBV19|17
CASSISAGREGLDTQYF
TGTGCCAGTAGTATCTCCGCCGGGCGGGAGGGCCTCGATACGCAGTATTTT
>NA|TRBJ2-7|many|TRBV5-1|15
CASSLEQGSSYEQYF
TGCGCCAGCAGCTTGGAACAAGGTAGCTCCTACGAGCAGTACTTC
>NA|TRBJ2-1|many|TRBV7-2|14
CASSLVGGYNEQFF
TGTGCCAGCAGCTTAGTCGGGGGCTACAATGAGCAGTTCTTC
>TRBD1|TRBJ1-4|few|TRBV3-1|18
CASSRAYTGASTNEKLFF
TGTGCCAGCAGCCGGGCGTATACAGGGGCCTCAACTAATGAAAAACTGTTTTTT
>NA|TRBJ2-7|many|TRBV6-1|14
CASSLSSSSYEQYF
TGTGCCAGCAGTCTATCTAGCTCTTCCTACGAGCAGTACTTC
>TRBD2|TRBJ2-4|many|TRBV19|15
CASSIELAGANIQYF
TGTGCCAGTAGTATAGAGCTAGCGGGGGCAAACATTCAGTACTTC
>TRBD2|TRBJ2-3|many|TRBV11-2|16
CASSLEYSGGSDTQYF
TGTGCCAGCAGCTTAGAGTATAGCGGGGGTTCAGATACGCAGTATTTT